Each of the 24 T cell receptor beta chains below was sequenced from the same sample in a study of tumor-infiltrating lymphocytes in oesophageal squamous cell carcinoma. TCRdb ran MiXCR on the PCR reads and lists one entry per CDR3 protein. The data show 15,000 to 20,000 distinct CDR3 sequences, 40% to 45% seen once. The sample taken for sequencing was blood. Receptors originate from a female donor with esophageal squamous cell carcinoma.

This clonotype was observed many times. The CDR3 sequence: CASRTHYIGEGDNEQFF. The CDR3 region has the DNA TGTGCCAGCAGAACTCATTACATAGGGGAAGGGGACAATGAGCAGTTCTTC. The V and J genes are TRBV6-1 and TRBJ2-1, with a tentative D call TRBD1 (5 bases). Per the germline V gene, CDR1 is MNHNS and CDR2 is SASEGT. The CDR3 extends over 17 amino acids. V lost 6 bases to trimming and J lost 5 bases, with 23 bases between them.

This clonotype came up a few times. A much larger clone sits a single nucleotide away, making a read error possible. V usage is TRBV5-6 and J usage is TRBJ2-7; D may be TRBD1 or TRBD2 (6 bases each). The J call may be faulty, since TRBJ2-1 better matches the DNA end. The length of the CDR3 is 14 residues. Germline V gene lookup returns CDR1 SGHDT and CDR2 YYEEEE. Written as DNA, the CDR3 is TGTGCCAGCAGCTTGGGTAGGGGGGCGGATGAGCAGTTCTTC. This encodes CASSLGRGADEQFF.

In the case of this clonotype: The CDR3 carries no conserved terminal phenylalanine or tryptophan, so it likely arises from a read error. Because the CDR3's place on the DNA is in doubt, the DNA is left out and the CDR3 is given as listed by TCRdb. J is TRBJ2-7 and V is TRBV7-3. Per the germline V gene, CDR1 is SGHTA and CDR2 is FQGTGA. The CDR3 is 17 amino acids in total, end residues counted. CDR3 loop: CASSLTRGSNYGCTFGS.

On this clonotype: A read error may explain this, as a much larger clone is one base away. The gene calls are TRBV7-6 and TRBJ2-4; 7 bases agree with TRBD2. The CDR3 is 15 amino acids. CDR1 and CDR2 from the germline V gene are SGHVS and FNYEAQ. The CDR3 reads CVSSLTSVRGGEQYF. The CDR3 nucleotides are TGTGTCAGCAGCTTAACTAGCGTACGAGGCGGTGAGCAGTACTTC.

The genes are TRBV5-6 and TRBJ2-5; D is ambiguous. Germline V gene lookup returns CDR1 SGHDT and CDR2 YYEEEE. The germline V and J ends were trimmed by 0 bases and 11 bases, with 20 bases remaining between them. The CDR3 sequence is 15 residues long. The CDR3 region is CASSLAWVTRDEQYF. The CDR3 DNA reads as TGTGCCAGCAGCTTGGCCTGGGTAACACGCGATGAGCAGTACTTC. The variable domain in full, with the rest retrieved from reference TRBV5-6 and TRBJ2-5, is DAGVTQSPTHLIKTRGQQVTLRCSPKSGHDTVSWYQQALGQGPQFIFQYYEEEERQRGNFPDRFSGHQFPNYSSELNVNALLLGDSALYLCASSLAWVTRDEQYFGPGTRLLVL.

This chain uses TRBV7-6 with TRBJ2-1; D is perhaps TRBD2 (6 bases). Trimming removed 10 bases at V and 12 bases at J, with 13 bases between. This CDR3 comprises 10 residues. CDR1 and CDR2 (germline): SGHVS, FNYEAQ. CDR3 DNA sequence: TGTGCCACCGGGGGTATGGGGCAGTTCTTC. As protein: CATGGMGQFF.

This clonotype was detected many times. The chain joins TRBV7-2 to TRBJ2-3; D assignment may be TRBD1 or TRBD2 (5 bases each). This CDR3 has 14 amino acids. Germline loops: CDR1 SGHTA, CDR2 FQGNSA. Deletions cut 5 bases from V and 1 base from J, with 10 bases between. The CDR3 protein is CASSPLGRTDTQYF. CDR3 coding DNA: TGTGCCAGCAGCCCCTTGGGACGCACAGATACGCAGTATTTT.

This clonotype was observed a few times. The chain employs TRBV7-8 and TRBJ2-6, with unresolved D. TRBJ2-1 explains the end of the DNA better; the J call may be wrong. The germline V gene has CDR1 SGHVS and CDR2 FQNEAQ. The CDR3 covers 13 residues. The CDR3 protein is CASSLSRTYEQFF. The CDR3 DNA follows: TGTGCCAGCAGCTTATCTAGGACCTACGAGCAGTTCTTC.

The chain joins TRBV6-6 to TRBJ2-1; tentatively, D is TRBD2 (6 bases). There are 14 residues in the CDR3. The ends were cut back, 2 bases at V and 2 bases at J, with 7 bases in the middle. Germline assignment: CDR1 MNHNY and CDR2 SVGAGI (reference sequence). The CDR3 sequence: CASSYGGTYNEQFF. As DNA, the CDR3 is TGTGCCAGCAGTTACGGGGGGACCTACAATGAGCAGTTCTTC.

This clonotype was seen a few times. This chain joins TRBV6-5 and TRBJ1-1; D is ambiguous. Per germline, CDR1 MNHEY and CDR2 SVGAGI. The CDR3 contains 14 residues. V lost 10 bases, J lost 1 base, and 16 bases lay in between. The CDR3 DNA is TGTGCCACACATCCCCCGGTTTGGAACACTGAAGCTTTCTTT. It specifies CATHPPVWNTEAFF.

This clonotype was detected a few times. The rearrangement uses TRBV12-5 and TRBJ2-1, with TRBD2 as a possible D gene (6 bases). With 4 bases removed from V and 0 bases from J, the gap between germline ends came to 19 bases. Germline values: CDR1 LGHNT, CDR2 FRNRAP. The length of the CDR3 is 18 residues. The CDR3 loop reads CASGSALADRVSYNEQFF. The CDR3 nucleotides read TGTGCTAGTGGTTCCGCCTTAGCGGACCGGGTCTCCTACAATGAGCAGTTCTTC.

In this sample, this clonotype turned up a few times. The genes are TRBV27 and TRBJ2-1; 7 nucleotides align to TRBD1. The DNA end is more similar to TRBJ2-7, so the J call may be wrong. The CDR3 contains 14 residues. Germline V gene sequence: CDR1 MNHEY, CDR2 SMNVEV (reference sequence). The CDR3 protein is CASSSGTVTYEQYF. CDR3 bases: TGTGCCAGCAGTTCCGGGACAGTGACCTACGAGCAGTACTTC.

This clonotype has a handful of counts. Because the CDR3 is missing its conserved closing phenylalanine or tryptophan, this is likely a read error. It is unclear where the CDR3 begins or ends on the DNA, so no DNA is shown, and the CDR3 is as TCRdb lists it. The chain combines TRBV6-1 with TRBJ2-4. The CDR3 has 8 residues if both end residues are counted. Germline assignment: CDR1 MNHNS and CDR2 SASEGT. The CDR3 loop is CASSGTSR.

The CDR3 DNA reads TGTGCCAGCAGCCCTAGCGCGAAGGGCGAGCAGTTCTTC. Its protein is CASSPSAKGEQFF. The chain combines TRBV7-4 with TRBJ2-3; the D gene is possibly TRBD2 (6 bases). The J call may not be correct, given that the DNA end is closer to TRBJ2-1. The CDR3 runs 13 residues. Germline CDR1 and CDR2: SGHVT and SQSDAQ.

This clonotype was seen repeatedly, ten times or more. This chain joins TRBV7-3 and TRBJ1-1; possibly TRBD1 for D (6 bases). Germline assignment: CDR1 SGHTA and CDR2 FQGTGA. The V gene lost 2 bases and the J gene lost 0 bases, with 13 bases spanning the gap. CDR3 length: 16 residues. The DNA for the CDR3 is TGTGCCAGCAGCTTATCAGGACAGCTGGTGAACACTGAAGCTTTCTTT. This gives the protein CASSLSGQLVNTEAFF.

This sequence joins TRBV28 and TRBJ2-5; D possibly uses TRBD1 or TRBD2 (5 bases each). CDR1 is MDHEN and CDR2 is SYDVKM in the germline V gene. CDR3 size: 14 residues. V lost 10 bases and J 4 bases, leaving 19 bases between the germline ends. CDR3: CATSVPAGRETQYF. CDR3 DNA: TGTGCCACCTCGGTTCCGGCAGGGAGAGAGACCCAGTACTTC.

The V and J genes are TRBV7-2 and TRBJ2-1, with 8 bases fitting TRBD2. The CDR3 length is 17 residues. The germline V gene has CDR1 SGHTA and CDR2 FQGNSA. Trimming took 4 bases from V and 4 from J; bases not matched to a gene: 12. This CDR3 reads CASSYFGGSGIYNEQFF. The CDR3 DNA sequence: TGTGCCAGCAGCTATTTCGGCGGTAGCGGGATATACAATGAGCAGTTCTTC.

This clonotype was observed a few times. The gene calls are TRBV19 and TRBJ1-2; D is undetermined. The V gene's germline CDR1 is LNHDA and CDR2 SQIVND (reference sequence). Trimming removed 8 bases from V and 7 bases from J, with 5 bases in between. CDR3 length equals 9 residues. The CDR3 DNA reads as TGTGCCAGTGGACGTGGCTACACCTTC. Translating gives CASGRGYTF.

The count of this clonotype is one. The rearrangement links TRBV6-6 to TRBJ2-7, with 7 positions matching TRBD2. The J call may be mistaken, given a closer DNA end match to TRBJ2-5. Germline V gene sequence: CDR1 MNHNY, CDR2 SVGAGI (reference sequence). The CDR3 covers 15 residues. The CDR3 loop reads CASGAFGGTQETQYF. The CDR3 DNA reads TGTGCCAGCGGAGCGTTCGGGGGGACCCAAGAGACCCAGTACTTC.

For this clonotype: A much larger clone differs by one base, so this may be a read error. The V call is TRBV14, the J call TRBJ2-5; 10 positions agree with TRBD2. The DNA matches TRBJ2-1 better at its end, which makes the J call doubtful. Germline CDR1 and CDR2: SGHDN and FVKESK. The length of the CDR3 is 15 residues. The CDR3 region is CASSHKAGGFGEQFF. CDR3 coding DNA: TGTGCCAGCAGCCACAAAGCGGGAGGGTTTGGTGAGCAGTTCTTC.

The rearrangement links TRBV15 to TRBJ2-2; 10 bases fit TRBD2. V gave up 4 bases and J gave up 7 bases; unmatched junction bases: 6. From germline, CDR1 is LNHNV and CDR2 YYDKDF (reference sequence). This CDR3 has 15 residues. In DNA, the CDR3 is TGTGCCACCAGCATGATAGCGGGGGGTGGCGGGGAGCTGTTTTTT. This codes for CATSMIAGGGGELFF.

This rearrangement joins TRBV7-2 to TRBJ2-1; no firm D call. Germline assignment: CDR1 SGHTA and CDR2 FQGNSA. V shed 2 bases and J shed 6 bases, with 8 bases lying between them. The CDR3 loop spans 13 amino acids. The CDR3 sequence: CASSLIHGNEQFF. In DNA, the CDR3 is TGTGCCAGCAGCTTAATCCACGGCAATGAGCAGTTCTTC.

This clonotype was observed a few times. The CDR3 DNA follows: TGTGCCAGCAGCTTAGCGTGGAGACTAGCGGGTCAAGAGACCCAGTACTTC. It yields the protein CASSLAWRLAGQETQYF. The chain recombines TRBV7-2 with TRBJ2-7; 10 nucleotides align to TRBD2. The J call may be incorrect, as the DNA end agrees better with TRBJ2-5. Germline CDR1 and CDR2: SGHTA and FQGNSA. This CDR3 has 17 amino acids.

V usage is TRBV19 and J usage is TRBJ1-4; possibly TRBD1 for D (6 bases). Trimming took 7 bases from V and 8 from J, leaving 17 bases between them. Per the germline V gene, CDR1 is LNHDA and CDR2 is SQIVND (reference sequence). The length of the CDR3 is 14 residues. The DNA for the CDR3 is TGTGCCAGTATGTCCGGGGGGGCTGGGGAAAAACTGTTTTTT. Protein: CASMSGGAGEKLFF. Full variable domain (remainder filled in from reference TRBV19 and TRBJ1-4): DGGITQSPKYLFRKEGQNVTLSCEQNLNHDAMYWYRQDPGQGLRLIYYSQIVNDFQKGDIAEGYSVSREKKESFPLTVTSAQKNPTAFYLCASMSGGAGEKLFFGSGTQLSVL.